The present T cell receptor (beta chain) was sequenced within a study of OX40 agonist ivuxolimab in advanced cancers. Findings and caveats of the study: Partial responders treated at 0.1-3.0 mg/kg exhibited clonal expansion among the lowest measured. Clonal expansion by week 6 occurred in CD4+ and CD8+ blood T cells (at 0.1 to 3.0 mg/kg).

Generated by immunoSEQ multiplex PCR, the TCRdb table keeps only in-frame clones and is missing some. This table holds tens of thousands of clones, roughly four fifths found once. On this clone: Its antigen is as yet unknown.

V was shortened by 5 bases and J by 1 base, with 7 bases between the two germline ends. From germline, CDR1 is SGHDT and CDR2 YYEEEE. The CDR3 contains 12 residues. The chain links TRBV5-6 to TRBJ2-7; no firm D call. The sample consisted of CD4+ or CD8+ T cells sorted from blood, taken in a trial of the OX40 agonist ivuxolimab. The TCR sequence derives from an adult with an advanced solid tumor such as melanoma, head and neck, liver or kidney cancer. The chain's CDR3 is CASRWKSYEQYF. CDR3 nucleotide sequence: TGTGCCAGCAGGTGGAAATCCTACGAGCAGTACTTC.